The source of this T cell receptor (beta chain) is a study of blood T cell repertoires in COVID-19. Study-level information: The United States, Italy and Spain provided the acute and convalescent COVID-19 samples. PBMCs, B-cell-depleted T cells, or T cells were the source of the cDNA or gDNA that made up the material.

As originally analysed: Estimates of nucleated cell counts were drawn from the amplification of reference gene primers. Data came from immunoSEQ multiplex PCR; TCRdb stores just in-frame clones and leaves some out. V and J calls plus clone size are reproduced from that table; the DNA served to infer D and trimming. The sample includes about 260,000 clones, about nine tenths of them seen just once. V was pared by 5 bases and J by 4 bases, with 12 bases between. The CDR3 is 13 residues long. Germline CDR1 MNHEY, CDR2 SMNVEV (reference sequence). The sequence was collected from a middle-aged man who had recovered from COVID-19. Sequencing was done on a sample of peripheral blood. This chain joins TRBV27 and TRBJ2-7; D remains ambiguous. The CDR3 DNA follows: TGTGCCAGCAGTCTACCCCCCTATTACGAGCAGTACTTC. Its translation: CASSLPPYYEQYF.